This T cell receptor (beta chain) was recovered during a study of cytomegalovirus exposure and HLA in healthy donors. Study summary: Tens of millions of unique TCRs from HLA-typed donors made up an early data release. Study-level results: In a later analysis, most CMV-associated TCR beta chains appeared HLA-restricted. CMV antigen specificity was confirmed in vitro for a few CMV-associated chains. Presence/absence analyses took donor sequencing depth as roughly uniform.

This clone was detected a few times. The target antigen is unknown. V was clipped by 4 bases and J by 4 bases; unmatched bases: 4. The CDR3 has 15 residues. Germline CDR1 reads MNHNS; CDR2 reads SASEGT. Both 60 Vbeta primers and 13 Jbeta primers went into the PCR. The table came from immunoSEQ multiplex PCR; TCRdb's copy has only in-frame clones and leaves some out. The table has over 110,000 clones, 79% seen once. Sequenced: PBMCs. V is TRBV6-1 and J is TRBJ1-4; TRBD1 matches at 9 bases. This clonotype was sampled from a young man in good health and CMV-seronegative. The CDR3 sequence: CASSGPGQGNEKLFF. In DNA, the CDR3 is TGTGCCAGCAGTGGACCGGGACAGGGTAATGAAAAACTGTTTTTT.